This T cell receptor (beta chain) was sequenced in a study of OX40 agonist ivuxolimab in advanced cancers. Across the whole study: A mean age of around 66 years, range about 20 to 79, was recorded, and 82.7% were male. Study-wide results and caveats: There were also nonresponders showing low normalized T-cell clonal expansion.

The table came from immunoSEQ multiplex PCR; TCRdb's copy has only in-frame clones and leaves some out. Of approximately 70,000 clones in the sample, 90% to 95% were seen once. The cohort excluded patients with autoimmune disease history or systemic immunosuppression. The germline V gene has CDR1 SGHRS and CDR2 YFSETQ. Trimming removed 0 bases from V and 4 bases from J; junction bases left unmatched: 22. The CDR3 has 21 residues. A word on this clone: Its antigen is unknown.

The specimen was CD4+ or CD8+ T cells sorted from blood, collected in a trial of the OX40 agonist ivuxolimab. The TCR was taken from an adult with an advanced solid tumor such as melanoma, head and neck, liver or kidney cancer. The chain joins TRBV5-1 to TRBJ1-2, with TRBD1 identical over 9 bases. CDR3 coding DNA: TGCGCCAGCAGCTTGGCCAATATATTTCAGGGCCGGGACAGGGAAGGCTATGGCTACACCTTC. Protein: CASSLANIFQGRDREGYGYTF.